These T cell receptor beta chains were read from a single sample in a study of blood T cells in healthy people across ages. TCRdb reprocessed the 5' RACE reads with MiXCR, giving one entry per CDR3 protein. The repertoire holds around 900,000 distinct CDR3 sequences, with 25% to 30% as singletons. The sample consisted of blood. The receptor set was obtained from a woman aged 80 or over in good health. Both conserved end residues are part of each CDR3. The order of the fields is clone size, J gene, V gene, D gene, CDR3 DNA, CDR3 protein. The D gene is left open where the match is weak. Size is stated for part of the rows, as once, few or many counts, or as a class when the clone is expanded.

many	TRBJ2-3	TRBV27	.	TGTGCCAGCAGTTTACCCACAGGGTTCGGCACAGATACGCAGTATTTT	CASSLPTGFGTDTQYF
few	TRBJ2-1	TRBV19	TRBD1	TGTGCCAGTAGTAAGGGACAGTTGTTTACCTACAATGAGCAGTTCTTC	CASSKGQLFTYNEQFF
.	TRBJ2-1	TRBV12-3/TRBV12-4	.	TGTGCCAGCAGGGTAGGGGTCGGGGGAAATGAGCAGTTCTTC	CASRVGVGGNEQFF
many	TRBJ2-3	TRBV29-1	.	TGCAGCGGTTCCGGGGTTAGCACAGATACGCAGTATTTT	CSGSGVSTDTQYF
few	TRBJ2-5	TRBV7-9	.	TGTGCCAGCAGCTTAGGGGCGTGGAGCGGGGAGACCCAGTACTTC	CASSLGAWSGETQYF
many	TRBJ2-5	TRBV12-3/TRBV12-4	.	TGTGCCAGCAGTTTACTAGGGGCCGAAGAGACCCAGTACTTC	CASSLLGAEETQYF
many	TRBJ1-2	TRBV20-1	.	TGCAGTGCGACCCCCAGCCTGGAGGGCTACACCTTC	CSATPSLEGYTF
many	TRBJ2-7	TRBV28	.	TGTGCCAGCAGTTTATGGGGAACAGCAAGTCGCGAGCAGTACTTC	CASSLWGTASREQYF
many	TRBJ2-1	TRBV11-1	.	TGTGCCAGCAGCCCGTCCCTTCAGGGGAATGAGCAGTTCTTC	CASSPSLQGNEQFF
.	TRBJ1-3	TRBV2	.	TGTGCCAGCAGTGGAGGGGGAAACACCATATATTTT	CASSGGGNTIYF
many	TRBJ2-3	TRBV5-1	.	TGCGCCAGCAGCTCCGGGCCCACAGATACGCAGTATTTT	CASSSGPTDTQYF
.	TRBJ2-5	TRBV7-3	.	TGTGCCAGCAGCTTTGGGGGTGGGGTCGAGAACCAGTACTTC	CASSFGGGVENQYF
many	TRBJ2-5	TRBV7-2	TRBD1	TGTGCCAGCACCACACGAGTAGGGGGCGGAGAGACCCAGTACTTC	CASTTRVGGGETQYF
few	TRBJ2-1	TRBV20-1	.	TGCAGTGTCCGTGGGGAGAACTCGGCTGAGCAGTTCTTC	CSVRGENSAEQFF
once	TRBJ2-4	TRBV3-1	TRBD2	TGTGCCAGCAGCCACGGAAAGCGGGGGGCACGCCTCCGAGAGCAGTACTTC	CASSHGKRGARLREQYF
many	TRBJ2-7	TRBV6-6	TRBD1	TGTGCCAGCTGTCCCGGGACAGGACATAACGAGCAGTACTTC	CASCPGTGHNEQYF
many	TRBJ1-2	TRBV6-2/TRBV6-3	TRBD1	TGTGCCAGCAGAACCGGGACAGTTTATGGCTACACCTTC	CASRTGTVYGYTF
.	TRBJ1-2	TRBV7-2	TRBD1	TGTGCCAGCAGCCACGCACCGGGACAGGGTTATGGCTACACCTTC	CASSHAPGQGYGYTF
many	TRBJ1-2	TRBV24-1	.	TGTGCCACCAGTGACTACCTCGGGGGGGGCTACACCTTC	CATSDYLGGGYTF
.	TRBJ2-5	TRBV14	.	TGTGCCAGCAGCCCGTGGAGGGGAGCGCCAGAGACCCAGTACTTC	CASSPWRGAPETQYF
.	TRBJ1-1	TRBV2	.	TGTGCCAGCACCGAGGGGGTAGTCACTGAAGCTTTCTTT	CASTEGVVTEAFF
.	TRBJ2-1	TRBV3-1	.	TGTGCCAGCAGCCCCGACGGGACGGGGTTGGGTGAGCAGTTCTTC	CASSPDGTGLGEQFF